The clone carrying this TCR beta chain was detected ten times or more. This library used 300 to 450 ng RNA and molecular barcoded adaptors spanning alpha/delta and beta/gamma chains. TCRdb fed the reads into MiXCR, producing one record per CDR3 protein. This table holds approximately 41,000 distinct CDR3 sequences, over 10% found once. The CDR3 has 14 amino acids. V lost 6 bases and J 4 bases, leaving 15 bases between the germline ends. This sample is drawn from a study of read filtering for tumor transcriptome and immune sequencing. Sample: a population of CD138-negative cells sorted from bone marrow. V is TRBV12-3 or TRBV12-4 and J is TRBJ2-5; maybe TRBD1 (5 bases). The source of this sequence is a donor over 35 with multiple myeloma. This CDR3 is CASSTMLGLETQYF. The DNA of the CDR3 is TGTGCCAGCAGCACCATGTTGGGGCTAGAGACCCAGTACTTC.